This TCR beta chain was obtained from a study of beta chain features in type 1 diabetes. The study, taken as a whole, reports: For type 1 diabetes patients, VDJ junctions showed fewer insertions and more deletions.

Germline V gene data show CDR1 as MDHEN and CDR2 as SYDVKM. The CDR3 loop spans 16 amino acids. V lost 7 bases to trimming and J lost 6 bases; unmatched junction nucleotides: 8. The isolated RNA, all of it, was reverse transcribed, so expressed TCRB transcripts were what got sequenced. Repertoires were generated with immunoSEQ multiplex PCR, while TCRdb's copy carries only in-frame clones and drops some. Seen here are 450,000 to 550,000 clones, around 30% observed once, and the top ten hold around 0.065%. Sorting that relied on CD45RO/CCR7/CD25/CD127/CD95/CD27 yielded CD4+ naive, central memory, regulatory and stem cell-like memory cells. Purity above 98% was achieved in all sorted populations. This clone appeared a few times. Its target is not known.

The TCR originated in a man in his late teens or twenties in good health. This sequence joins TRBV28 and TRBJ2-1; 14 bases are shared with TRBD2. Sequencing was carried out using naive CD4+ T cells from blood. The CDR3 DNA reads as TGTGCCAGCACCACTCTAGGGACTAGCGGGAGCAATGAGCAGTTCTTC. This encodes CASTTLGTSGSNEQFF. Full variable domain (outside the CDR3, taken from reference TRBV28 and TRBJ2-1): DVKVTQSSRYLVKRTGEKVFLECVQDMDHENMFWYRQDPGLGLRLIYFSYDVKMKEKGDIPEGYSVSREKKERFSLILESASTNQTSMYLCASTTLGTSGSNEQFFGPGTRLTVL.